The 20 T cell receptor beta chains reported below all come from one sample, sequenced in a study of T cell repertoires in cytomegalovirus infection. TCRdb itself ran the reads through MiXCR, one entry per CDR3 protein. The sample carries roughly 800,000 distinct CDR3 sequences, roughly 28% recorded once. Their antigen targets remain unknown. The sequencing here drew on cultured CD8+ T cells from PBMCs, taken from culture after CMV antigen stimulation. These receptors originate from a human donor in good health (CMV status not recorded). Some clones in this sample may be carry-over from other donors' samples.

The genes are TRBV2 and TRBJ2-7; the D gene is possibly TRBD1 (6 bases). Trimming took off 8 bases at V and 6 bases at J, with 11 bases between the two ends. The CDR3 consists of 11 residues. Germline loops: CDR1 SNHLY, CDR2 FYNNEI. CDR3 sequence (DNA): TGTGCCAGCTTACAGGGTACCGAGCAGTACGTC. This encodes CASLQGTEQYV.

The genes are TRBV15 and TRBJ2-7, with 8 bases lining up with TRBD1. This CDR3 contains 15 residues. The J segment lost 4 bases and the V segment lost 1 base, leaving 6 bases of the junction unmatched. Germline V gene lookup returns CDR1 LNHNV and CDR2 YYDKDF (reference sequence). CDR3 sequence (DNA): TGTGCCACCAGCAGAGTTGGACAGGGATGGTACGAGCAGTACTTC. It is translated as CATSRVGQGWYEQYF.

This clonotype was seen a few times. The chain uses TRBV20-1 and TRBJ1-1; D gene ambiguous. The CDR3 is 14 amino acids. V lost 4 bases and J lost 1, with 13 bases in between. The V gene's germline CDR1 is DFQATT and CDR2 SNEGSKA (reference sequence). CDR3 amino acids: CSANPFLGNTEAFF. CDR3 DNA sequence: TGCAGTGCTAATCCCTTTTTGGGGAACACTGAAGCTTTCTTT.

This clonotype was counted ten times or more. The CDR3 DNA is TGTGCCAGCAGTGCACCGGGACAGGGGACCCTCGAGCAGTACTTC. Amino acid sequence: CASSAPGQGTLEQYF. The chain employs TRBV12-3 or TRBV12-4 and TRBJ2-7, with TRBD1 identical over 10 bases. V lost 5 bases and J lost 6; bases outside the gene matches: 10. This CDR3 has 15 amino acids.

This clonotype was found many times. V usage is TRBV12-3 or TRBV12-4 and J usage is TRBJ2-3; the D gene is possibly TRBD1 (6 bases). Trimming removed 7 bases at V and 0 bases at J, with 17 bases between. The CDR3 consists of 16 residues. The CDR3 here is CASTSPRTVSTDTQYF. CDR3 coding DNA: TGTGCCAGCACCTCCCCTCGGACAGTTAGCACAGATACGCAGTATTTT.

The chain recombines TRBV12-3 or TRBV12-4 with TRBJ2-3, with 9 bases identical to TRBD2. CDR3 size: 15 residues. V was pared by 6 bases and J by 4 bases, with 8 bases of the junction left unmatched. The CDR3 here is CASRASGVVADTQYF. The CDR3 DNA reads as TGTGCCAGCAGGGCTAGCGGGGTGGTTGCAGATACGCAGTATTTT.

This clonotype was counted many times. The genes are TRBV28 and TRBJ1-2; 7 bases fit TRBD1. Germline-derived CDR1 and CDR2 are MDHEN and SYDVKM. The CDR3 consists of 15 residues. J gave up 4 bases and V 3 bases, and 8 bases lay outside the gene matches. The CDR3 DNA follows: TGTGCCAGCAGTTTTGTGACAGGGTTTGTCTATGGCTACACCTTC. This sequence encodes CASSFVTGFVYGYTF.

This clonotype has more than one count but fewer than ten. This chain uses TRBV6-6 with TRBJ1-2; tentative D call: TRBD1 (6 bases). Trimming shortened V by 10 bases and J by 3 bases, and 15 bases separated the two germline ends. Germline V gives CDR1 MNHNY, CDR2 SVGAGI (reference sequence). CDR3 length: 13 amino acids. CDR3 protein: CATQTGTDYGYTF. Written as DNA, the CDR3 is TGTGCCACCCAGACAGGAACCGACTATGGCTACACCTTC.

V usage is TRBV12-3 or TRBV12-4 and J usage is TRBJ2-3; 8 bases fit TRBD1. V shed 0 bases, J shed 2 bases, and the junction held 10 bases outside the gene matches. The CDR3 sequence is 18 residues long. CDR3 amino acids: CASSLARYLGQDTDTQYF. The CDR3 nucleotides are TGTGCCAGCAGTTTAGCGCGGTATCTGGGACAGGACACAGATACGCAGTATTTT.

The chain employs TRBV5-6 and TRBJ2-7, with D perhaps matching TRBD1 or TRBD2 (5 bases each). Germline-derived CDR1 and CDR2 are SGHDT and YYEEEE. V dropped 10 bases and J dropped 2 bases, with 16 bases sitting between them. This CDR3 is built from 13 residues. CDR3 DNA: TGTGCCCAAGGAGAGGGGAGAACCTACGAGCAGTACGTC. This gives the protein CAQGEGRTYEQYV.

The sample holds one count of this clonotype. CDR3 nucleotides: TGTGCTAGTGGTTTGGGGTCTTACACCGGGGAGCTGTTTTTT. Translating gives CASGLGSYTGELFF. The chain uses TRBV12-5 and TRBJ2-2, with D uncertain. Germline V gene lookup returns CDR1 LGHNT and CDR2 FRNRAP. V shed 1 base and J shed 3 bases, with 6 bases lying between them. This CDR3 spans 14 amino acids.

The rearrangement joins TRBV6-2 or TRBV6-3 to TRBJ2-3; TRBD1 agrees at 7 bases. This CDR3 is 15 amino acids long. The V segment lost 6 bases and the J segment 2 bases; nucleotides outside the gene matches: 8. CDR1 is MNHEY and CDR2 is SVGEGT in the germline V gene. CDR3 nucleotide sequence: TGTGCCAGCAGACCTTTCGGGACAGACACAGATACGCAGTATTTT. As protein: CASRPFGTDTDTQYF.

The rearrangement joins TRBV19 to TRBJ1-5; the D is unclear. The CDR3 contains 15 residues. Germline CDR1 reads LNHDA; CDR2 reads SQIVND (reference sequence). Trimming removed 5 bases from V and 1 base from J, with 12 bases in between. The CDR3 region is CASSWAERSNQPQHF. CDR3 in DNA: TGTGCCAGTAGTTGGGCAGAAAGGAGCAATCAGCCCCAGCATTTT.

This clonotype was seen just once. V and J are TRBV6-4 and TRBJ2-1; a possible D gene is TRBD1 (5 bases). Germline V gene lookup returns CDR1 MRHNA and CDR2 SNTAGT. V was cut by 0 bases and J by 6 bases, with 12 bases left in between. The CDR3 spans 15 residues. The CDR3 DNA reads TGTGCCAGCAGTGACTCCACAGGCCTAGGCAATGAGCAGTTCTTC. Its protein is CASSDSTGLGNEQFF.

This clonotype was seen more than once but under ten times. The gene calls are TRBV6-5 and TRBJ1-2; D remains ambiguous. Germline loops: CDR1 MNHEY, CDR2 SVGAGI. This CDR3 has 14 amino acids. The V end was cut by 2 bases, the J end by 6 bases, with 13 bases between. CDR3 protein: CASSYTTTVDGYTF. In nucleotides, the CDR3 is TGTGCCAGCAGTTACACCACCACAGTGGATGGCTACACCTTC.

The chain has TRBV7-6 and TRBJ1-4; 7 positions agree with TRBD1. V was pared by 1 base and J by 1 base, with 6 bases of the junction left unmatched. This CDR3 has 17 residues. Germline loops: CDR1 SGHVS, CDR2 FNYEAQ. For the CDR3, the DNA is TGTGCCAGCAGCTTAGACAGGGGAAGGGGAACTAATGAAAAACTGTTTTTT. Protein sequence: CASSLDRGRGTNEKLFF.

This clonotype was picked up a small number of times. The rearrangement links TRBV19 to TRBJ1-2, with a possible D match to TRBD1 (5 bases). The CDR3 extends over 15 amino acids. The V and J ends lost 11 bases and 3 bases respectively, with 22 bases between them. CDR1 is LNHDA, CDR2 SQIVND, per germline (reference sequence). CDR3 sequence reads: CAALGQKGDYYGYTF. The CDR3 nucleotides are TGTGCCGCCCTGGGCCAGAAAGGGGACTACTATGGCTACACCTTC.

This clonotype was detected only a few times. The chain recombines TRBV6-2 or TRBV6-3 with TRBJ2-7; the D call may be TRBD1 or TRBD2 (5 bases each). This CDR3 region has 15 residues. The V gene's germline CDR1 is MNHEY and CDR2 SVGEGT. The V and J ends lost 7 bases and 1 base respectively, with 17 bases between them. The CDR3 coding sequence is TGTGCCAGCACTAACGGGACCCTAGGATCCTACGAGCAGTACGTC. Its translation is CASTNGTLGSYEQYV.

The gene calls are TRBV20-1 and TRBJ2-1, with 10 nucleotides matching TRBD2. Germline V lookup: CDR1 DFQATT, CDR2 SNEGSKA (reference sequence). The V gene end was trimmed by 0 bases and the J gene end by 3 bases; junction bases not matched to a gene: 11. This CDR3 has 18 residues. This CDR3 is CSARDGLAGVFFYNEQFF. The CDR3 nucleotides are TGCAGTGCTAGAGATGGCCTAGCGGGGGTCTTCTTCTACAATGAGCAGTTCTTC.

There are many counts of this clonotype. J is TRBJ2-3 and V is TRBV3-1; D is unresolved. V shed 4 bases and J shed 6 bases, with 17 bases lying between them. From germline, CDR1 is LGHDT and CDR2 YNNKEL (reference sequence). The CDR3 extends over 15 amino acids. The CDR3 nucleotides read TGTGCCAGCAGCCCCAACCGGACCCCGGCGGATACGCAGTATTTT. This translates into CASSPNRTPADTQYF.